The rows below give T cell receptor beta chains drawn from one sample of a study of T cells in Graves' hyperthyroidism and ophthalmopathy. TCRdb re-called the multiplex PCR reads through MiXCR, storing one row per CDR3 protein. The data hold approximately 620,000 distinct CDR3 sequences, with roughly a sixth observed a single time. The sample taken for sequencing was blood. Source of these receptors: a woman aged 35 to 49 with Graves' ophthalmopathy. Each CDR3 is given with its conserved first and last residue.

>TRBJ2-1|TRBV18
CASSPGSSYNEQFF
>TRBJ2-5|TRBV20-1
CSVDSKQETQYF
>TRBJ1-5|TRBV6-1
CASRARRARRVDQPQHF
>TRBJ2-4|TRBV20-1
CSARRPDGSAKNIQYF
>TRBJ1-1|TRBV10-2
CASSGTGVNTEAFF
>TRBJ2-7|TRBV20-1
CSAERPDRDIYEQYF
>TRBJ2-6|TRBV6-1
CASSSTVLPGANVLTF
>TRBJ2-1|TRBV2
CASSPAGGPSSYNEQFF
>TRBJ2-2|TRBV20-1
CSATQIRGGNTGELFF
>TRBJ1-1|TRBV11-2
CASSFNRVSTEAFF
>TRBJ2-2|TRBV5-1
CASSMDRARTGELFF
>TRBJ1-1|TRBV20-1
CSATKNTEAFF
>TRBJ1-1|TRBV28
CASSLTQGSTEAFF
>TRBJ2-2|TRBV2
CASSARTGLSGELFF
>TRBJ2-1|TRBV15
CATSRWTGADNEQFF
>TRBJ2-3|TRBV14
CASSQDVQRQDTQYF
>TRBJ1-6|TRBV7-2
CASSGRGRASYNSPLHF
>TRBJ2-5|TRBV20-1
CSARDRTGRETQYF
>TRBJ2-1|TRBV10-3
CAIKPGQGYNEQFF
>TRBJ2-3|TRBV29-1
CSALPGLDPNTQYF
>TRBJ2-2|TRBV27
CASSSAGGSMTGELFF
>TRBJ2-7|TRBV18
CASSPPPGSGTGWEQYF
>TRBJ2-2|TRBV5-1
CASSSAGGAAGELFF
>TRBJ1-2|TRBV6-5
CASSYSRWASYGYTF
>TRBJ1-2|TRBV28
CASSLLGTGVYGYTF
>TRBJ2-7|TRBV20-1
CSAPLGGQDEQYF
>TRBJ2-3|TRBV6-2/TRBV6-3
CPPVGVQTSGGSTDTQYF
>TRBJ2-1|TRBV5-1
CASSALQGSSYNEQFF
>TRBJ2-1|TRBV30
CAWDGTGTSGLNEQFF
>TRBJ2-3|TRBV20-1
CSATGQDPGTDTQYF
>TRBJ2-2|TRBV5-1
CASSLEVGHLNTGELFF
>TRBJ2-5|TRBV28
CASSSSQRLAGAGETQYF
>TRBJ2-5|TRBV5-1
CASSFGSEIPYQETQYF
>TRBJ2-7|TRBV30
CAWSVLVAGGIHEQYF
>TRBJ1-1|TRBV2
CASRLMGFGNTEAFF
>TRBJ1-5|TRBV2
CASSEARGGQPQHF
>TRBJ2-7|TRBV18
CTSSPGGRASYEQYF
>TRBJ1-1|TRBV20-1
CSASPGQGNAEAFF
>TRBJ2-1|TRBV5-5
CASSVILAGGEEQFF
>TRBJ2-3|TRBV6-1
CASSVGMRTSTDTQYF
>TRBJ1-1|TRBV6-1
CASRGEIEAFF
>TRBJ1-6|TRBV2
CASRVSTGGGGSPLHF
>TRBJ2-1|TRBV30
CAWRQGSSSYNEQFF
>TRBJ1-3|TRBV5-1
CASSLNTERNTIYF
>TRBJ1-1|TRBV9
CASSPDGTQDTEAFF
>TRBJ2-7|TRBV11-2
CASSFIEGPTYEQYF
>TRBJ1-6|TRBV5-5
CASSPRSGDSYNSPLHF
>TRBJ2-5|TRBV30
CAWSPPTSGSETQYF
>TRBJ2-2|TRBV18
CASWGLDETGELFF
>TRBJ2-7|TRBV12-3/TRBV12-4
CASSTTLGVRYEQYF
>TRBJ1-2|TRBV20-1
CSARSGQPYGYTF
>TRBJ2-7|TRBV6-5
CASSYSPRGDEQYF
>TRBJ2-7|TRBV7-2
CASSRSADRAYEQYF
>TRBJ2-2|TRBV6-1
CASGDRPNTGELFF
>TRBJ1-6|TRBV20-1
CSGTDGNSPLHF
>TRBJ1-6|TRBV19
CASSIDTEHNSPLHF
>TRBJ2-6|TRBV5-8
CASSLAQGKAGANVLTF